The 29 T cell receptor beta chains presented below share a single source sample, sequenced in a study of T-cell memory formation after mild COVID-19. A single record per CDR3 protein comes from TCRdb applying MiXCR to the 5' RACE reads. The sample yields a few hundred thousand distinct CDR3 sequences, 19% seen once. Input material: PBMCs or a T cell subset sorted from them (not recorded which). Receptors originate from a man between 18 and 29 years old who had mild COVID-19 (a few samples of this study predate the infection). Cell type and time point are not known.

The J gene is TRBJ1-4, the V gene TRBV7-2, with a possible D match to TRBD1 (5 bases). Germline assignment: CDR1 SGHTA and CDR2 FQGNSA. V was shortened by 5 bases and J by 1 base, with 11 bases between the two germline ends. CDR3 length: 15 amino acids. The CDR3 coding sequence is TGTGCCAGCAGCCAGGTGGGGGGAACTAATGAAAAACTGTTTTTT. Translated, it gives CASSQVGGTNEKLFF.

This chain links TRBV5-5 with TRBJ1-1; unclear D gene. The CDR3 extends over 16 amino acids. Per germline, CDR1 SGHKS and CDR2 YYEKEE (reference sequence). V shed 3 bases and J shed 1 base, with 16 bases lying between them. CDR3: CASSSFLDTSNTEAFF. The CDR3 DNA is TGTGCCAGCAGCTCTTTTCTCGACACATCGAACACTGAAGCTTTCTTT.

The V gene is TRBV7-2, the J gene TRBJ2-1; D is unresolved. The CDR3 consists of 18 residues. The V end was cut by 3 bases, the J end by 2 bases, with 20 bases between. Germline-derived CDR1 and CDR2 are SGHTA and FQGNSA. This CDR3 is CASSFTLSGSITYNEQFF. In nucleotides, the CDR3 is TGTGCCAGCAGCTTCACGCTGTCCGGGTCGATCACCTACAATGAGCAGTTCTTC.

V gene TRBV7-6 combines with J gene TRBJ2-3; 7 nucleotides line up with TRBD1. Germline V gene lookup returns CDR1 SGHVS and CDR2 FNYEAQ. The CDR3 sequence is 17 residues long. The junction had 11 bases not matched to a gene; V was cut back by 1 base and J by 4 bases. The CDR3 loop reads CASSLGPVTGRADTQYF. CDR3 DNA: TGTGCCAGCAGCTTAGGTCCCGTGACAGGGCGCGCAGATACGCAGTATTTT.

The gene calls are TRBV7-2 and TRBJ2-1; 7 bases line up with TRBD2. With 2 bases clipped from V and 7 bases from J, the junction kept 5 bases outside the gene matches. Germline assignment: CDR1 SGHTA and CDR2 FQGNSA. The CDR3 runs to 14 residues. CDR3 sequence reads: CASSLLSGVNEQFF. CDR3 nucleotides: TGTGCCAGCAGCTTACTGAGCGGGGTGAATGAGCAGTTCTTC.

This rearrangement joins TRBV12-3 or TRBV12-4 to TRBJ2-2; 7 nucleotides line up with TRBD1. The V and J ends lost 5 bases and 8 bases, in that order; junction bases with no gene match: 14. The CDR3 is made up of 16 amino acids. The CDR3 DNA is TGTGCCAGCAGTCCCGGGACAGCGGCCATATCTGGGGAGCTGTTTTTT. Protein: CASSPGTAAISGELFF.

This clonotype was found many times. The V call is TRBV12-3 or TRBV12-4, the J call TRBJ2-7, with no clear D. Trimming removed 7 bases from V and 1 base from J, with 14 bases in between. The CDR3 has 14 residues. The CDR3 here is CASIPAGQSYEQYF. CDR3 sequence (DNA): TGTGCCAGCATCCCTGCTGGGCAGTCCTACGAGCAGTACTTC.

The rearrangement links TRBV7-8 to TRBJ2-1; 11 bases map to TRBD2. Germline values: CDR1 SGHVS, CDR2 FQNEAQ. The CDR3 has 18 amino acids. Trimming took 1 base from V and 4 from J; bases not matched to a gene: 9. The CDR3, as DNA: TGTGCCAGCAGCTTAGGAGTACTAGCGGGGGCCCAATACAATGAGCAGTTCTTC. Protein sequence: CASSLGVLAGAQYNEQFF.

This clonotype was counted between two and nine times. The V gene is TRBV6-1, the J gene TRBJ2-7, with 11 bases lining up with TRBD2. V dropped 10 bases and J dropped 3; count of bases not matched to a gene: 11. From germline, CDR1 is MNHNS and CDR2 SASEGT. The CDR3 length is 15 residues. The chain's CDR3 is CANPTSGEMIYEQYV. Written as DNA, the CDR3 is TGTGCCAACCCGACTAGCGGGGAGATGATCTACGAGCAGTACGTC.

The rearrangement uses TRBV7-6 and TRBJ2-2; 11 bases map to TRBD2. The CDR3 consists of 16 residues. Losses at the gene ends were 5 bases for V and 7 bases for J; bases not matched to a gene: 9. Germline CDR1 reads SGHVS; CDR2 reads FNYEAQ. CDR3 sequence (DNA): TGTGCCAGCAGCCAGGGGCTAGCGGGGGGCCTCGGGGAGCTGTTTTTT. Its protein product is CASSQGLAGGLGELFF.

A few counts support this clonotype. The V and J genes are TRBV7-6 and TRBJ2-1, with 15 bases aligning to TRBD2. There are 16 residues in the CDR3. Germline-derived CDR1 and CDR2 are SGHVS and FNYEAQ. After removal of 6 bases from V and 8 bases from J, the junction contained 8 bases not matched to a gene. CDR3 residues: CASSPGLAGGRDEQFF. CDR3 DNA: TGTGCCAGCAGTCCTGGACTAGCGGGGGGGCGAGATGAGCAGTTCTTC. The variable domain in full, with the rest retrieved from reference TRBV7-6 and TRBJ2-1, is GAGVSQSPRYKVTKRGQDVALRCDPISGHVSLYWYRQALGQGPEFLTYFNYEAQQDKSGLPNDRFSAERPEGSISTLTIQRTEQRDSAMYRCASSPGLAGGRDEQFFGPGTRLTVL.

This clonotype has just a few counts. V is TRBV5-4 and J is TRBJ2-3; 7 positions match TRBD1. CDR3 size: 15 residues. J gave up 2 bases and V 5 bases, and 8 bases lay outside the gene matches. Germline-derived CDR1 and CDR2 are SGHNT and YYREEE (reference sequence). CDR3 in DNA: TGTGCCAGCAGACCTGGACAGGCCAACACAGATACGCAGTATTTT. Amino acids: CASRPGQANTDTQYF.

This clonotype turned up a few times. The chain couples TRBV29-1 to TRBJ1-4; 10 bases map to TRBD1. The CDR3 runs to 16 residues. Looked up from germline, CDR1 is SQVTM and CDR2 is ANQGSEA. V lost 6 bases, J lost 1 base, and 8 bases stayed unmatched. The CDR3 protein is CSVGTDRGLTNEKLFF. The CDR3 DNA sequence: TGCAGCGTCGGGACGGACAGGGGGTTAACTAATGAAAAACTGTTTTTT.

This clonotype was seen a few times. This chain uses TRBV7-9 with TRBJ1-1, with 11 bases lining up with TRBD1. This CDR3 has 16 residues. J was trimmed by 5 bases and V by 4 bases; bases with no gene match: 9. Germline CDR1 reads SEHNR; CDR2 reads FQNEAQ (reference sequence). CDR3 region: CASSSVDRGPRTEAFF. CDR3 nucleotide sequence: TGTGCCAGCAGCTCAGTGGACAGGGGGCCTCGGACTGAAGCTTTCTTT.

The chain combines TRBV11-1 with TRBJ2-7; no reliable D call. The germline V gene encodes CDR1 SGHAT and CDR2 FQDESV (reference sequence). The CDR3 has 13 residues. V was trimmed by 0 bases and J by 2 bases, leaving 5 bases between them. In DNA form, the CDR3 reads TGTGCCAGCAGCTTAGCGCCAACCTACGAGCAGTACTTC. Its protein product is CASSLAPTYEQYF.

This clonotype was counted a few times. This rearrangement joins TRBV7-2 to TRBJ2-7; 7 bases are shared with TRBD1. J lost 3 bases, V lost 5 bases, and 4 bases had no gene match. Germline values: CDR1 SGHTA, CDR2 FQGNSA. This CDR3 region has 13 residues. CDR3 nucleotides: TGTGCCAGCAGCCAGGGGGTCCGCTACGAGCAGTACTTC. Its protein product is CASSQGVRYEQYF.

This clonotype occurred a few times. The chain joins TRBV12-3 or TRBV12-4 to TRBJ1-1; 10 nucleotides match TRBD1. With 6 bases clipped from V and 10 bases from J, the junction kept 5 bases outside the gene matches. The CDR3 has 12 residues. The CDR3 sequence: CASSPGQGTAFF. CDR3 DNA sequence: TGTGCCAGCAGCCCGGGACAGGGGACAGCTTTCTTT.

This clonotype was recorded at least ten times. This rearrangement joins TRBV4-3 to TRBJ2-1; TRBD2 is a possible D gene (5 bases). The CDR3 spans 19 residues. From germline, CDR1 is LGHNA and CDR2 YSLEER. Trimming removed 0 bases at V and 5 bases at J, with 23 bases between. CDR3 coding DNA: TGCGCCAGCAGCCAAGATCTGGGTGTTGCAGGACGAGGGAACAATGAGCAGTTCTTC. Amino acids: CASSQDLGVAGRGNNEQFF.

The chain links TRBV4-3 to TRBJ2-6; possible D gene TRBD1, 5 bases. V dropped 0 bases and J dropped 2 bases, with 11 bases sitting between them. CDR3 length: 17 amino acids. From germline, CDR1 is LGHNA and CDR2 YSLEER. CDR3 amino acids: CASSQDPKGTGANVLTF. DNA for the CDR3: TGCGCCAGCAGCCAAGATCCGAAGGGGACTGGGGCCAACGTCCTGACTTTC.

At least ten counts were recorded for this clonotype. V gene TRBV7-3 combines with J gene TRBJ2-3; D gene ambiguous. Looked up from germline, CDR1 is SGHTA and CDR2 is FQGTGA. V lost 1 base, J lost 0 bases, and 5 bases lay in between. This CDR3 has 14 amino acids. The chain's CDR3 is CASSLRASTDTQYF. As DNA, the CDR3 is TGTGCCAGCAGCTTAAGGGCTAGCACAGATACGCAGTATTTT.

The sample holds a few counts of this clonotype. This chain uses TRBV7-2 with TRBJ1-2; D possibly corresponds to TRBD1 (6 bases). Looked up from germline, CDR1 is SGHTA and CDR2 is FQGNSA. Trimming took off 5 bases at V and 4 bases at J, with 14 bases between the two ends. The CDR3 runs 14 residues. The CDR3 loop is CASSRTGLGYGYTF. The CDR3 bases are TGTGCCAGCAGCCGCACAGGGTTGGGCTATGGCTACACCTTC.

The gene calls are TRBV20-1 and TRBJ2-5, with 11 nucleotides matching TRBD1. The CDR3 length is 15 residues. Germline CDR1 DFQATT, CDR2 SNEGSKA (reference sequence). V lost 3 bases to trimming and J lost 5 bases; unmatched junction nucleotides: 8. The CDR3 sequence: CSARPGQGAGETQYF. The CDR3 DNA is TGCAGTGCTAGGCCCGGACAGGGGGCGGGGGAGACCCAGTACTTC.

This clonotype was picked up a small number of times. The rearrangement uses TRBV7-9 and TRBJ2-7, with a tentative D call TRBD2 (5 bases). The ends were cut back, 4 bases at V and 6 bases at J, with 13 bases in the middle. CDR3 size: 13 residues. CDR1 is SEHNR, CDR2 FQNEAQ, per germline (reference sequence). The DNA for the CDR3 is TGTGCCAGCAGCTCAAGCGGAGTTATCGAGCAGTACTTC. It codes for CASSSSGVIEQYF. The full variable domain, with the rest looked up from reference TRBV7-9 and TRBJ2-7, is DTGVSQNPRHKITKRGQNVTFRCDPISEHNRLYWYRQTLGQGPEFLTYFQNEAQLEKSRLLSDRFSAERPKGSFSTLEIQRTEQGDSAMYLCASSSSGVIEQYFGPGTRLTVT.

The chain has TRBV7-8 and TRBJ1-1; 7 bases agree with TRBD1. The CDR3 covers 14 residues. V lost 5 bases, J lost 3 bases, and 6 bases stayed unmatched. Per germline, CDR1 SGHVS and CDR2 FQNEAQ. DNA of the CDR3: TGTGCCAGCAGCCATCAGGGGGGGGACACTGAAGCTTTCTTT. Its translation is CASSHQGGDTEAFF.

This clonotype was recorded at least ten times. This rearrangement joins TRBV5-1 to TRBJ1-1, with D possibly matching TRBD1 (5 bases). This CDR3 has 13 residues. CDR1 is SGHRS, CDR2 YFSETQ, per germline. Between the trimmed V and J ends, which lost 3 bases and 5 bases, there was a span of 11 bases. CDR3 coding DNA: TGCGCCAGCAGCTGGGGCTGGGGGACTGAAGCTTTCTTT. Amino acids: CASSWGWGTEAFF.

The rearrangement joins TRBV13 to TRBJ1-5; 8 bases agree with TRBD1. The germline V gene encodes CDR1 PRHDT and CDR2 FYEKMQ (reference sequence). V shed 4 bases, J shed 11 bases, and the junction held 10 bases outside the gene matches. This CDR3 region has 14 residues. The CDR3 coding sequence is TGTGCCAGCAGCTCGACAGGGGAAGGTACGGCCCAGCATTTT. Translated, it gives CASSSTGEGTAQHF.

In this sample, this clonotype turned up a few times. This chain connects TRBV10-2 to TRBJ1-2; D ambiguous. Germline V gene sequence: CDR1 WSHSY, CDR2 SAAADI. The length of the CDR3 is 12 residues. The V end lost 4 bases, the J end lost 7 bases, and 10 bases lay between the germline ends. The chain's CDR3 is CASSGGIGGYTF. DNA for the CDR3: TGCGCCAGCAGTGGAGGGATCGGTGGCTACACCTTC.

This clonotype was observed a few times. The chain employs TRBV7-2 and TRBJ1-3; tentatively, D is TRBD1 (5 bases). Germline V gene lookup returns CDR1 SGHTA and CDR2 FQGNSA. CDR3 length: 15 amino acids. V lost 4 bases and J 4 bases, leaving 14 bases between the germline ends. CDR3 amino acids: CASSSRGGSGNTIYF. The CDR3 region has the DNA TGTGCCAGCAGCTCCCGGGGGGGATCGGGAAACACCATATATTTT.

This clonotype was counted ten times or more. CDR3 region: CASSSNSVETQYF. CDR3 bases: TGTGCCAGCAGTTCAAATAGCGTGGAGACCCAGTACTTC. This chain links TRBV12-3 or TRBV12-4 with TRBJ2-5; a weak D match, TRBD2 (5 bases). Trimming took off 4 bases at V and 5 bases at J, with 11 bases between the two ends. The CDR3 is made up of 13 amino acids.